The entry below describes one T cell receptor (beta chain). This clonotype was counted between two and nine times. No cognate antigen has been identified for it. The sample holds no much larger clone one base away, and base qualities are not on file. Receptor libraries were prepared by RT-PCR. Data came from a NextSeq 550. The public sequencing data were trimmed at Q25 with fastp and processed into clonotypes with MiXCR by TCRdb, which kept only in-frame beta chains. A single entry per CDR3 protein holds the most common genes and DNA from its merged rows. This sample comprises 190,000 or so distinct CDR3 sequences, around two fifths of them detected only once. The ten top clones hold about 30% of the sample. This entry comes from a study of patients and donors after allogeneic stem cell transplantation (dated by TCRdb to the early 2020s). The CDR3 runs 15 residues from the cysteine to the phenylalanine. CDR3 DNA only is kept here, 45 bases in frame from base 1. The germline V gene yields SQVTM for CDR1 and ANQGSEA for CDR2. From V the trimming removes 3 bases and from J it removes 4 bases, while the gene matches leave 6 bases of the junction unaccounted for.

The source is a human donor who was either an allogeneic HSCT recipient or a stem cell or donor lymphocyte infusion donor (not recorded which). It is not recorded whose cells these are; they may come from a transplant donor. The rearranged chain carries TRBV29-1 and TRBJ1-2; 12 middle bases align to TRBD1. Material: blood, either unsorted or a sorted T cell fraction (not recorded which). Here is the DNA: TGCAGCGTTGAGGGACAGGGGGCATCATTCTATGGCTACACCTTC. The translation is CSVEGQGASFYGYTF.